The next 30 T cell receptor beta chains were all read from a single sample in a study of cytomegalovirus exposure and HLA in healthy donors. 60 Vbeta and 13 Jbeta primers were used in PCR. Measured with immunoSEQ multiplex PCR; TCRdb has only the in-frame clones, and not every one. The profile shows some 160,000 clones, over 80% of them singletons. Sample: PBMCs. These receptor sequences come from a woman under 30 in good health and CMV-seronegative.

CDR3 sequence: CASSFQAQETQYF. CDR3 nucleotides: TGCGCCAGCAGCTTCCAGGCCCAGGAGACCCAGTACTTC. This chain connects TRBV5-1 to TRBJ2-5; D remains ambiguous. Germline CDR1 is SGHRS and CDR2 is YFSETQ. CDR3 length: 13 residues. The V gene lost 2 bases and the J gene lost 5 bases, with 10 bases spanning the gap.

This chain links TRBV18 with TRBJ2-2; D might be TRBD2 (7 bases). V gave up 3 bases and J gave up 3 bases, with 11 bases separating them. The germline gives CDR1 KGHSH, CDR2 LQKENI. The CDR3 spans 15 residues. CDR3 loop: CASSPGGPDTGELFF. The CDR3 nucleotides are TGTGCCAGCTCACCGGGGGGGCCGGACACCGGGGAGCTGTTTTTT.

In nucleotides, the CDR3 is TGTGCCAGCAGAGCCATAGCGGGGGGGCTCACAGATACGCAGTATTTT. Its translation: CASRAIAGGLTDTQYF. This sequence joins TRBV11-2 and TRBJ2-3; 11 bases agree with TRBD2. Trimming cost V 6 bases and J 2 bases; bases outside gene matches: 7. Germline V gene data show CDR1 as SGHAT and CDR2 as FQNNGV. The CDR3 covers 16 residues.

The chain links TRBV2 to TRBJ1-1; no reliable D call. The germline CDR1 and CDR2 sequences are SNHLY and FYNNEI. The CDR3 is 13 amino acids. Trimming shortened V by 8 bases and J by 7 bases, and 17 bases separated the two germline ends. This CDR3 is CASRYYGEGEAFF. The CDR3 DNA reads as TGTGCCAGCCGCTACTACGGGGAGGGTGAAGCTTTCTTT.

The chain joins TRBV6-1 to TRBJ1-4, with unresolved D. Germline CDR1 MNHNS, CDR2 SASEGT. The CDR3 runs 11 residues. V lost 6 bases to trimming and J lost 8 bases, with 7 bases between them. The CDR3 coding sequence is TGTGCCAGCAGCCAGATAGAAAAACTGTTTTTT. This gives the protein CASSQIEKLFF.

This clone occurred once. The chain couples TRBV5-4 to TRBJ1-4; D call uncertain. In germline, CDR1 is SGHNT, CDR2 YYREEE (reference sequence). This CDR3 is 14 amino acids long. The V end was cut by 2 bases, the J end by 4 bases, with 9 bases between. This chain's CDR3 is CASSFRQDNEKLFF. The CDR3, as DNA: TGTGCCAGCAGCTTCAGGCAGGATAATGAAAAACTGTTTTTT.

This rearrangement joins TRBV10-3 to TRBJ1-5; weak D call: TRBD1 (5 bases). The CDR3 has 17 residues. CDR1 is ENHRY and CDR2 is SYGVKD in the germline V gene. With 2 bases removed from V and 5 bases from J, the gap between germline ends came to 19 bases. The CDR3 coding sequence is TGTGCCATCAGTGAGCGGGGGGGTCAACTCCCCGATCAGCCCCAGCATTTT. This translates into CAISERGGQLPDQPQHF.

The genes are TRBV30 and TRBJ2-7, with TRBD1 matching 7 bases. V was pared by 8 bases and J by 0 bases, with 10 bases of the junction left unmatched. The CDR3 spans 14 residues. Germline V lookup: CDR1 GTSNPN, CDR2 SVGIG (reference sequence). DNA of the CDR3: TGTGCCGGGACAATAGGGACAGCCTCCTACGAGCAGTACTTC. It specifies CAGTIGTASYEQYF.

The rearrangement links TRBV4-2 to TRBJ1-2; 8 bases align to TRBD1. Trimming removed 6 bases from V and 3 bases from J; junction bases left unmatched: 6. This CDR3 has 14 residues. Germline V lookup: CDR1 LGHNA, CDR2 YNFKEQ. The CDR3: CASSRTGQDYGYTF. CDR3 in DNA: TGTGCCAGCAGTAGGACAGGGCAGGACTATGGCTACACCTTC.

This chain's CDR3 is CASNTKMGGVAFF. DNA of the CDR3: TGTGCCAGCAACACAAAAATGGGGGGGGTGGCTTTCTTT. The chain uses TRBV7-8 and TRBJ1-1; a weak D match, TRBD1 (5 bases). Germline CDR1 reads SGHVS; CDR2 reads FQNEAQ. Between the trimmed V and J ends, which lost 7 bases and 11 bases, there was a span of 20 bases. The CDR3 covers 13 residues.

The chain employs TRBV15 and TRBJ2-7; D is possibly TRBD2 (7 bases). The V end was cut by 2 bases, the J end by 5 bases, with 19 bases between. This CDR3 has 16 amino acids. The germline gives CDR1 LNHNV, CDR2 YYDKDF (reference sequence). CDR3 residues: CATSRNRAGDLDEQYF. CDR3 bases: TGTGCCACCAGCAGAAACAGGGCGGGGGACTTGGACGAGCAGTACTTC.

This sequence joins TRBV29-1 and TRBJ1-6, with D perhaps TRBD1 (5 bases). Per the germline V gene, CDR1 is SQVTM and CDR2 is ANQGSEA. V lost 5 bases and J lost 8, with 13 bases in between. This CDR3 region has 13 residues. CDR3 loop: CSVRQGRDSPLHF. DNA for the CDR3: TGCAGCGTTAGGCAGGGCAGGGATTCACCCCTCCACTTT.

CDR3 sequence: CASSTSSYNEQFF. The CDR3 region has the DNA TGTGCCAGCAGTACGAGCTCCTACAATGAGCAGTTCTTC. This chain connects TRBV27 to TRBJ2-1, with no clear D. CDR1 is MNHEY, CDR2 SMNVEV, per germline (reference sequence). Trimming removed 5 bases at V and 0 bases at J, with 5 bases between. The CDR3 length is 13 residues.

The rearrangement joins TRBV6-1 to TRBJ1-1; TRBD1 might be the D (6 bases). In germline, CDR1 is MNHNS, CDR2 SASEGT. V was trimmed by 6 bases and J by 5 bases, leaving 13 bases between them. This CDR3 has 13 residues. The CDR3, as DNA: TGTGCCAGCAGCCTGGGGGCAAGGACTGAAGCTTTCTTT. Translating gives CASSLGARTEAFF.

The chain carries TRBV19 and TRBJ1-4; no reliable D call. The V gene lost 5 bases and the J gene lost 4 bases, with 5 bases spanning the gap. The CDR3 runs 12 residues. Germline CDR1 is LNHDA and CDR2 is SQIVND (reference sequence). The CDR3 here is CASSGLNEKLFF. The CDR3 region has the DNA TGTGCCAGTAGTGGCCTTAATGAAAAACTGTTTTTT.

The V and J genes are TRBV28 and TRBJ1-2, with 7 bases that match TRBD1. The V and J ends lost 3 bases and 5 bases, in that order; junction bases with no gene match: 6. This CDR3 spans 14 amino acids. The V gene's germline CDR1 is MDHEN and CDR2 SYDVKM. The DNA of the CDR3 is TGTGCCAGCAGTTTTGAGGGGGCGGCTTATGGCTACACCTTC. Residues: CASSFEGAAYGYTF.

The genes are TRBV5-1 and TRBJ1-4; TRBD1 might be the D (6 bases). The CDR3 sequence is 14 residues long. Germline V gene data show CDR1 as SGHRS and CDR2 as YFSETQ. V was cut by 0 bases and J by 8 bases, with 11 bases left in between. CDR3 bases: TGCGCCAGCAGCTTGGGACAGGCAGGGGAAAAACTGTTTTTT. It yields the protein CASSLGQAGEKLFF.

CDR3: CSASQYGYTF. The CDR3 bases are TGCAGTGCTAGCCAATATGGCTACACCTTC. The chain joins TRBV20-1 to TRBJ1-2; D not resolved. V was pared by 3 bases and J by 5 bases, with 4 bases between. The germline gives CDR1 DFQATT, CDR2 SNEGSKA (reference sequence). The CDR3 is 10 amino acids.

The chain has TRBV6-5 and TRBJ1-2, with D possibly being TRBD1 (6 bases). CDR1 and CDR2 from the germline V gene are MNHEY and SVGAGI. V lost 6 bases and J lost 7, with 21 bases in between. There are 15 residues in the CDR3. The CDR3 region has the DNA TGTGCCAGCAGGCCCCCCGGGACACTCGGCGGTGGCTACACCTTC. Its translation: CASRPPGTLGGGYTF.

The chain is built from TRBV28 and TRBJ1-3, with TRBD1 matching 9 bases. The CDR3 spans 14 residues. V was clipped by 5 bases and J by 8 bases; unmatched bases: 7. Germline CDR1 MDHEN, CDR2 SYDVKM. CDR3 nucleotide sequence: TGTGCCAGCAGTCCGGGACAGGGTACAGACACCATATATTTT. Translated: CASSPGQGTDTIYF.

The chain employs TRBV27 and TRBJ1-2; D gene unclear. This CDR3 contains 14 residues. V dropped 0 bases and J dropped 6 bases, with 11 bases sitting between them. Germline V gene lookup returns CDR1 MNHEY and CDR2 SMNVEV (reference sequence). The DNA for the CDR3 is TGTGCCAGCAGTTTATCCCTTTTTAGCCATGGCTACACCTTC. Translating it yields CASSLSLFSHGYTF.

The chain employs TRBV28 and TRBJ1-5; D might be TRBD1 (6 bases). V was cut by 6 bases and J by 9 bases, with 18 bases left in between. CDR1 is MDHEN and CDR2 is SYDVKM in the germline V gene. The CDR3 has 14 residues. The CDR3 loop reads CASSSMNRATPQHF. In nucleotides, the CDR3 is TGTGCCAGCAGCTCGATGAACAGGGCGACGCCCCAGCATTTT.

J is TRBJ1-6 and V is TRBV5-1; 9 bases are a match to TRBD1. V lost 4 bases, J lost 10 bases, and 6 bases stayed unmatched. CDR1 is SGHRS, CDR2 YFSETQ, per germline. This CDR3 has 14 amino acids. CDR3 coding DNA: TGCGCCAGCAGCCGGACAGGGGAGCGATCACCCCTCCACTTT. Protein: CASSRTGERSPLHF. The full variable domain, its missing parts supplied by reference TRBV5-1 and TRBJ1-6, is KAGVTQTPRYLIKTRGQQVTLSCSPISGHRSVSWYQQTPGQGLQFLFEYFSETQRNKGNFPGRFSGRQFSNSRSEMNVSTLELGDSALYLCASSRTGERSPLHFGNGTRLTVT.

V is TRBV6-5 and J is TRBJ2-3; 10 positions agree with TRBD2. CDR1 is MNHEY and CDR2 is SVGAGI in the germline V gene. V lost 4 bases to trimming and J lost 8 bases; unmatched junction nucleotides: 3. The CDR3 covers 13 residues. CDR3 bases: TGTGCCAGCAGTTCCCAGCGGGGGGGTACGCAGTATTTT. It is translated as CASSSQRGGTQYF.

V and J are TRBV13 and TRBJ1-1; D unresolved. There are 14 residues in the CDR3. Germline V gene sequence: CDR1 PRHDT, CDR2 FYEKMQ (reference sequence). V lost 2 bases and J 6 bases, leaving 13 bases between the germline ends. In DNA form, the CDR3 reads TGTGCCAGCAGCTTACCCAATCAACGGGCTGAAGCTTTCTTT. It specifies CASSLPNQRAEAFF.

The rearrangement uses TRBV12-5 and TRBJ2-3; 9 bases align to TRBD1. The germline V gene has CDR1 LGHNT and CDR2 FRNRAP. The CDR3 loop spans 15 amino acids. V lost 4 bases and J lost 4; bases outside the gene matches: 6. In DNA, the CDR3 is TGTGCTAGTGGTTCCGGACAGGGGCTCTCAGATACGCAGTATTTT. Translating it yields CASGSGQGLSDTQYF.

In this sample, this clone turned up once. The V gene is TRBV28, the J gene TRBJ2-7; 8 bases map to TRBD1. Germline CDR1 is MDHEN and CDR2 is SYDVKM. The CDR3 runs to 12 residues. Unmatched junction bases numbered 6, after V lost 10 bases and J lost 4 bases. The CDR3: CATGQGDYEQYF. CDR3 bases: TGTGCCACCGGACAGGGAGATTACGAGCAGTACTTC.

The genes are TRBV7-9 and TRBJ1-1; a possible D gene is TRBD1 (5 bases). CDR1 is SEHNR, CDR2 FQNEAQ, per germline (reference sequence). This CDR3 has 12 amino acids. V was shortened by 1 base and J by 8 bases, with 8 bases between the two germline ends. The CDR3 DNA is TGTGCCAGCAGCTTAGGGTACAGGGAAGCTTTCTTT. Its translation: CASSLGYREAFF.

V gene TRBV28 combines with J gene TRBJ1-6; D remains ambiguous. Germline V gene lookup returns CDR1 MDHEN and CDR2 SYDVKM. Trimming took 2 bases from V and 8 from J, leaving 4 bases between them. The CDR3 spans 12 residues. The CDR3 region has the DNA TGTGCCAGCAGTTTAAGAGATTCACCCCTCCACTTT. This codes for CASSLRDSPLHF.

The DNA for the CDR3 is TGTGCCAGCACCAGGGACTACACAGATACGCAGTATTTT. Protein sequence: CASTRDYTDTQYF. This chain uses TRBV28 with TRBJ2-3; 7 bases map to TRBD2. Trimming removed 7 bases from V and 2 bases from J; junction bases left unmatched: 3. CDR3 length: 13 residues. CDR1 and CDR2 from the germline V gene are MDHEN and SYDVKM.